The rows below give T cell receptor beta chains drawn from one sample of a study of shared T cell receptors in the human thymus. The table came from immunoSEQ multiplex PCR; TCRdb's copy has only in-frame clones and leaves some out. The sample contains approximately 580,000 clones, 78% of which appear only once. These records were also assigned to another study, of human thymus T cells.

Source material: thymocytes. The receptors were gathered from a boy in the first two years of life with a congenital heart defect. CDR3s include the opening cysteine and the closing phenylalanine or tryptophan. The D gene is left open where the match is weak. The listing skips clone size in some rows; elsewhere it reads once, few, many or a size class.

v_gene,abundance,j_gene,d_gene,CDR3aa,CDR3nt
TRBV25-1,-,TRBJ1-2,-,CASSHLWSGYTF,TGTGCCAGCAGTCACCTGTGGAGCGGCTACACCTTC
TRBV6-5,-,TRBJ1-3,-,CASSQGTRGNTIYF,TGTGCCAGCAGCCAAGGGACACGGGGAAACACCATATATTTT
TRBV10-3,-,TRBJ1-1,TRBD1,CAISSGQVNTEAFF,TGTGCCATCAGCAGCGGACAGGTGAACACTGAAGCTTTCTTT
TRBV7-9,-,TRBJ2-2,-,CASRLANTGELFF,TGTGCCAGCAGACTGGCGAACACCGGGGAGCTGTTTTTT
TRBV9,-,TRBJ2-6,TRBD1,CASSDEPGQGLGGANVLTF,TGTGCCAGCAGCGATGAGCCGGGACAGGGGCTAGGTGGGGCCAACGTCCTGACTTTC
TRBV6-1,-,TRBJ1-2,-,CASSRPWGPYGYTF,TGTGCCAGCAGCCGCCCTTGGGGGCCTTATGGCTACACCTTC
TRBV4-1,few,TRBJ2-1,TRBD2,CASSQLAGYNEQFF,TGCGCCAGCAGCCAACTAGCGGGCTACAATGAGCAGTTCTTC
TRBV6-1,-,TRBJ1-6,-,CASSGQIPNSPLHF,TGTGCCAGCAGTGGACAGATTCCTAATTCACCCCTCCACTTT
TRBV4-2,-,TRBJ2-5,TRBD1,CASSQVVDLQGVVETQYF,TGTGCCAGCAGCCAAGTTGTCGACCTACAGGGGGTTGTGGAGACCCAGTACTTC
TRBV9,-,TRBJ2-1,TRBD2,CASRTSFTQVSHNEQFF,TGTGCCAGCAGGACTAGCTTCACCCAGGTGTCACACAATGAGCAGTTCTTC
TRBV16,-,TRBJ1-2,-,CASSPGLLYGYTF,TGTGCCAGCAGCCCGGGACTGTTATATGGCTACACCTTC
TRBV6-1,-,TRBJ2-7,TRBD1,CASRSTGQGANEQYF,TGTGCCAGCAGATCTACCGGACAGGGGGCAAACGAGCAGTACTTC
TRBV6-5,-,TRBJ1-4,TRBD1,CASSSGGESEKLFF,TGTGCCAGCAGTTCAGGGGGCGAGAGTGAAAAACTGTTTTTT
TRBV7-6,once,TRBJ2-7,-,CASSHSAETYEQYF,TGTGCCAGCAGCCACTCGGCGGAGACCTACGAGCAGTACTTC
TRBV10-2,-,TRBJ1-2,-,CASGRRGGGYTF,TGCGCCAGCGGGAGGAGGGGAGGGGGCTACACCTTC
TRBV15,-,TRBJ2-2,-,CATSRAQRTGKNTGELFF,TGTGCCACCAGCAGAGCCCAACGCACAGGGAAGAACACCGGGGAGCTGTTTTTT
TRBV28,-,TRBJ2-3,TRBD2,CASGFYGRALADTQYF,TGTGCCAGCGGATTTTACGGGAGGGCCCTAGCAGATACGCAGTATTTT